This T cell receptor beta chain is drawn from a study of blood T cell repertoires in COVID-19. Across the study: Samples taken during acute and convalescent COVID-19 were collected in the United States, Italy and Spain.

Clones were read by immunoSEQ multiplex PCR, and TCRdb kept only the in-frame ones, dropping some. The table includes some 37,000 clones, about 85% detected once. Germline-derived CDR1 and CDR2 are MNHEY and SVGAGI. V dropped 5 bases and J dropped 3; count of bases not matched to a gene: 10. The CDR3 covers 15 residues. The sequence came from a man over 45 in a cohort sampled during active COVID-19. What was sequenced was peripheral blood. The genes are TRBV6-5 and TRBJ2-7; 7 bases agree with TRBD2. CDR3 loop: CASSLGREGYYEQYV. The CDR3 DNA sequence: TGTGCCAGCAGTCTAGGGAGGGAGGGTTACTACGAGCAGTACGTC.